This TCR beta chain was found in a study of T cells in Graves' hyperthyroidism and ophthalmopathy. At the level of the study: Peripheral blood draws took place at initial diagnosis, ahead of any treatment.

Study-wide results and caveats: Among thyroid clonotypes expanded above 0.001, most also appeared in blood.

RNA transcripts gave rise to amplified TCR beta CDR3 regions. First-round RT-PCR with HTBI primers amplified the TCR CDR3 region. TCRdb reanalysed the multiplex PCR reads using MiXCR and keeps one entry per CDR3 protein. Of roughly 350,000 distinct CDR3 sequences listed, roughly 15% were seen once; the top ten hold about 19%. This clonotype was counted only a few times. What it recognizes is unknown. Among ophthalmopathy patients, the Clinical Activity Score reached at least 3, the NOSPECS grade reached at least 4, and duration remained under 3 months. About 10 ml of fresh peripheral blood supplied the PBMCs. Sequences were obtained from blood. The receptor's source is a woman in her 30s with Graves' ophthalmopathy.

The CDR3 region is CASSWGVGNSPLHF. The CDR3, as DNA: TGTGCCAGCAGCTGGGGGGTGGGGAATTCACCCCTCCACTTT. The rearrangement joins TRBV5-6 to TRBJ1-6; possible D gene TRBD1, 5 bases. The CDR3 is 14 amino acids. Looked up from germline, CDR1 is SGHDT and CDR2 is YYEEEE. V lost 3 bases and J 7 bases, leaving 11 bases between the germline ends. Drawing the rest from reference TRBV5-6 and TRBJ1-6, the complete variable domain is DAGVTQSPTHLIKTRGQQVTLRCSPKSGHDTVSWYQQALGQGPQFIFQYYEEEERQRGNFPDRFSGHQFPNYSSELNVNALLLGDSALYLCASSWGVGNSPLHFGNGTRLTVT.